This TCR beta chain was retrieved from a study of glioma-infiltrating T cells after dendritic cell vaccination. In the study overall: Dendritic cell vaccine was injected intradermally three times, biweekly.

Study-level results: Higher TCR clonality did not directly relate to longer survival.

Turning to this clone: Its target is not known.

Assay used: immunoSEQ multiplex PCR; TCRdb lists only in-frame clones, some missing. Found here are more than 85,000 clones, around 90% of them singletons; the top ten hold 2.7%. Time point specified: after dendritic cell vaccination, including at tumor progression/relapse. Before vaccination, two weeks after the third vaccination, and at progression, PBMC were collected. Germline lookup yields CDR1 SQVTM and CDR2 ANQGSEA. V was clipped by 4 bases and J by 6 bases; unmatched bases: 4. CDR3 length: 14 residues. This sequence was found in a human donor with glioblastoma. This material consisted of blood, taken after dendritic cell vaccination. V gene TRBV29-1 combines with J gene TRBJ1-5; 12 positions agree with TRBD1. CDR3 nucleotides: TGCAGCGTTGCGGGACAGGGGGCCAGTCAGCCCCAGCATTTT. Protein product: CSVAGQGASQPQHF.